This T cell receptor beta chain stems from a study of blood T cell repertoires in COVID-19. As for the study in general: The United States, Italy and Spain provided the acute and convalescent COVID-19 samples.

CDR3 size: 16 residues. Germline CDR1 KGHDR, CDR2 SFDVKD. V was trimmed by 4 bases and J by 1 base, leaving 16 bases between them. Clones were sequenced by immunoSEQ multiplex PCR, and TCRdb holds only the in-frame ones, with some missing. The sample includes around 320,000 clones, roughly 85% of them seen just once. This sequence was found in a human donor in a cohort sampled during active COVID-19. The specimen was peripheral blood. The V and J genes are TRBV24-1 and TRBJ2-7, with D perhaps matching TRBD2 (5 bases). CDR3 region: CATSDPSEGGSYEQYF. The CDR3 region has the DNA TGTGCCACCAGTGACCCCTCAGAGGGTGGGTCCTACGAGCAGTACTTC.